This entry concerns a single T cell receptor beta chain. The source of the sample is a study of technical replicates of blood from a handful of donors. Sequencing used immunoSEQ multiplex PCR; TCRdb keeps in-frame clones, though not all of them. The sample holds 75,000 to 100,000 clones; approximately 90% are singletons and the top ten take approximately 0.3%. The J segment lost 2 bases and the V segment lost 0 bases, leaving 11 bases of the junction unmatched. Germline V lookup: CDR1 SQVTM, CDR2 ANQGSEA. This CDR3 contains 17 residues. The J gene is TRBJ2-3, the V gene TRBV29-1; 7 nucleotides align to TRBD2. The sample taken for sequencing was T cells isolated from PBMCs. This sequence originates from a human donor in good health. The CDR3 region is CSVEDGWGGLPTDTQYF. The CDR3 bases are TGCAGCGTTGAAGATGGGTGGGGGGGGTTGCCCACAGATACGCAGTATTTT.